A single T cell receptor beta chain is shown here with its context. What it binds is unknown. Sequencing used immunoSEQ multiplex PCR; TCRdb keeps in-frame clones, though not all of them. The repertoire holds some 90,000 clones, with roughly 80% as singletons. The sample comes from a study of radiotherapy plus CTLA-4 blockade in lung cancer. Study background: Disease control was achieved by around 30% of patients, and objective responses by 15% to 20%.

Points from the study as a whole: Subsequent to radiotherapy plus ipilimumab, tumor-derived TCR clones underwent expansion in blood.

The V segment lost 6 bases and the J segment 0 bases; nucleotides outside the gene matches: 1. Germline V gene lookup returns CDR1 MNHEY and CDR2 SMNVEV (reference sequence). The CDR3 contains 14 residues. Focal radiation was given together with CTLA-4 blockade (ipilimumab) to patients with chemo-refractory metastatic non-small-cell lung cancer. This sequence was found in a human donor with non-small cell lung cancer who had stable disease on radiotherapy plus ipilimumab. The rearrangement links TRBV27 to TRBJ2-2; 7 nucleotides agree with TRBD1. The source was peripheral blood, collected from a patient treated with radiotherapy plus ipilimumab. CDR3 sequence reads: CASRDRANTGELFF. CDR3 coding DNA: TGTGCCAGCAGAGACAGGGCGAACACCGGGGAGCTGTTTTTT.